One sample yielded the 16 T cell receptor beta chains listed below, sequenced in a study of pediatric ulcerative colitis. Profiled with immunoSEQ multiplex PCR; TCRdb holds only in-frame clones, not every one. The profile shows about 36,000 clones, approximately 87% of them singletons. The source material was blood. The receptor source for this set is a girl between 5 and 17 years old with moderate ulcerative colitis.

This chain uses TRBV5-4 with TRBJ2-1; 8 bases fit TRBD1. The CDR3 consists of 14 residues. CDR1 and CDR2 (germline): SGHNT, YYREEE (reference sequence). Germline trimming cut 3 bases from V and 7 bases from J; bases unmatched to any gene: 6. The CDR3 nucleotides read TGTGCCAGCAGCTCGCCGGGACAGGTTAATGAGCAGTTCTTC. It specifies CASSSPGQVNEQFF.

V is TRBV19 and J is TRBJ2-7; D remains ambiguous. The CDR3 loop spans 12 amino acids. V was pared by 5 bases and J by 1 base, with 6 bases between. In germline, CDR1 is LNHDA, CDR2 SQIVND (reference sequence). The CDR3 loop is CASSYGSYEQYF. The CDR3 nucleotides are TGTGCCAGTAGTTACGGGTCCTACGAGCAGTACTTC.

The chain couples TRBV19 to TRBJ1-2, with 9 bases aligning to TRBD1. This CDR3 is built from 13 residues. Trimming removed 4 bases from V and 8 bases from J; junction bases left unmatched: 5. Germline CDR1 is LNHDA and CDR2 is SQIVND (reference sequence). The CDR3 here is CASSTGQGEGYTF. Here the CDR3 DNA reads TGTGCCAGTAGTACGGGACAGGGAGAAGGCTACACCTTC.

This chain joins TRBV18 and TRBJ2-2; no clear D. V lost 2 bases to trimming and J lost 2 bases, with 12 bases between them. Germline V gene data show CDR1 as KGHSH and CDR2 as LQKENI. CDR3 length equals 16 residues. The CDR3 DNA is TGTGCCAGCTCACCAACCCAGGAGTCAAACACCGGGGAGCTGTTTTTT. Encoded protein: CASSPTQESNTGELFF. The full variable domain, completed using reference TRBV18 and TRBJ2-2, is NAGVMQNPRHLVRRRGQEARLRCSPMKGHSHVYWYRQLPEEGLKFMVYLQKENIIDESGMPKERFSAEFPKEGPSILRIQQVVRGDSAAYFCASSPTQESNTGELFFGEGSRLTVL.

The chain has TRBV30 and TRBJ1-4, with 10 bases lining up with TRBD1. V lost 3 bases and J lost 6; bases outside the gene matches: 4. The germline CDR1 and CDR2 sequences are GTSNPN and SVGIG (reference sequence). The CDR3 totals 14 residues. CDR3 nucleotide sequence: TGTGCCTGGAGGGGGACAGGGGATCATGAAAAACTGTTTTTT. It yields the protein CAWRGTGDHEKLFF.

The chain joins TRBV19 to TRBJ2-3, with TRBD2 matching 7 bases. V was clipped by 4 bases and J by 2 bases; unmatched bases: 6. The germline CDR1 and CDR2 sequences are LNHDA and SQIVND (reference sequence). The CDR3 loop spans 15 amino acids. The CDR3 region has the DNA TGTGCCAGTAGTACCTCCGGGGGGACCACAGATACGCAGTATTTT. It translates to CASSTSGGTTDTQYF.

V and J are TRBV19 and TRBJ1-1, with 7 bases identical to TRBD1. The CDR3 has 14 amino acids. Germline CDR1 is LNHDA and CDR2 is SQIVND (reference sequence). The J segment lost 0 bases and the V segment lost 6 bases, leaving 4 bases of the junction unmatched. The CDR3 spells CASSPQGMNTEAFF. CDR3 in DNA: TGTGCCAGTAGCCCACAGGGGATGAACACTGAAGCTTTCTTT.

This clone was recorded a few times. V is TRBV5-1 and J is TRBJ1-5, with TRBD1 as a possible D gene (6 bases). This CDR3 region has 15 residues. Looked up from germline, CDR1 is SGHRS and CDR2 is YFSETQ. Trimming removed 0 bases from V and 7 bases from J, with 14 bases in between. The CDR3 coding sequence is TGCGCCAGCAGCTTGGATACAGGGCCCTTGCAGCCCCAGCATTTT. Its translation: CASSLDTGPLQPQHF.

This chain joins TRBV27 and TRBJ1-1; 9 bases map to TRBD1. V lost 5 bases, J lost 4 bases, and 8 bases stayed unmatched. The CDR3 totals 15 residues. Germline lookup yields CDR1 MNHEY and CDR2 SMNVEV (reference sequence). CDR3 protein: CASSITGGVVTEAFF. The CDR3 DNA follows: TGTGCCAGCAGTATCACAGGGGGCGTAGTCACTGAAGCTTTCTTT.

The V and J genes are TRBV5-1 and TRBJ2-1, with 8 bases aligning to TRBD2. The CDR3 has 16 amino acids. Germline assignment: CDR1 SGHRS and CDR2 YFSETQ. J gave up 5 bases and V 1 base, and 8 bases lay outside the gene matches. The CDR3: CASSLYVSGGNNEQFF. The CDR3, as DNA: TGCGCCAGCAGCTTGTACGTGAGCGGGGGTAACAATGAGCAGTTCTTC. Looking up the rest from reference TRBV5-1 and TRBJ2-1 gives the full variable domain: KAGVTQTPRYLIKTRGQQVTLSCSPISGHRSVSWYQQTPGQGLQFLFEYFSETQRNKGNFPGRFSGRQFSNSRSEMNVSTLELGDSALYLCASSLYVSGGNNEQFFGPGTRLTVL.

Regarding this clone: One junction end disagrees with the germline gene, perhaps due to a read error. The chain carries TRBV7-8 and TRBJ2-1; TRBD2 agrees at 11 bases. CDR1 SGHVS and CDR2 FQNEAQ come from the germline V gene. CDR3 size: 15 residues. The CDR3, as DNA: TGTGCCAGCAGCGTAGCGGGAGGGCCTATGAATGAGCAGTTCTTC. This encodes CASSVAGGPMNEQFF. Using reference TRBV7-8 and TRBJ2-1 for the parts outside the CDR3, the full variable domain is GAGVSQSPRYKVAKRGQDVALRCDPISGHVSLFWYQQALGQGPEFLTYFQNEAQLDKSGLPSDRFFAERPEGSVSTLKIQRTQQEDSAVYLCASSVAGGPMNEQFFGPGTRLTVL.

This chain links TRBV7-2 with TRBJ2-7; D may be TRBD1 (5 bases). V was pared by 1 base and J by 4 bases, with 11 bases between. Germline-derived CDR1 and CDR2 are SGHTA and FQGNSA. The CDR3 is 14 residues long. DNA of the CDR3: TGTGCCAGCAGCTTAGGCCCCAGGGCTTACGAGCAGTACTTC. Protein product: CASSLGPRAYEQYF.

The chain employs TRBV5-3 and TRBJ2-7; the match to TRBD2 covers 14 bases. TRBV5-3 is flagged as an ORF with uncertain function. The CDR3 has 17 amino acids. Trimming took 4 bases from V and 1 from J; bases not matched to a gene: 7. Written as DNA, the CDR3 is TGTGCCAGAAGCCCTTGGACTAGCGGGGGGCCTTCCTACGAGCAGTACTTC. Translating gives CARSPWTSGGPSYEQYF.

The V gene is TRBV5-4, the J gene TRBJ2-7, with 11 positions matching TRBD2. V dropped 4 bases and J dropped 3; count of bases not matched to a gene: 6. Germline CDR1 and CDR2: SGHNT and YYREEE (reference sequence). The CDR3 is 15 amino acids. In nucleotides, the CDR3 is TGTGCCAGCAGCGTGGGACTAGCGGAATTCTACGAGCAGTACTTC. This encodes CASSVGLAEFYEQYF.

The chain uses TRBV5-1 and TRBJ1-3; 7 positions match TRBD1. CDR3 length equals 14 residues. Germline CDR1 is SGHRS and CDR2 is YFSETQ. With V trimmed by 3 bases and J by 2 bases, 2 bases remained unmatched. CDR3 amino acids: CASSYDRAGNTIYF. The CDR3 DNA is TGCGCCAGCAGCTATGACAGGGCTGGAAACACCATATATTTT.

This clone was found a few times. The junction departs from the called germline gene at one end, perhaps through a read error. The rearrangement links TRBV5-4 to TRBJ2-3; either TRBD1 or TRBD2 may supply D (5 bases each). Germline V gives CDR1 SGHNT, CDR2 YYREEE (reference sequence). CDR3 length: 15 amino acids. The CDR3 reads CASSLDAGSRDTQYF. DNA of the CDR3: TGTGCCAGCAGCTTAGATGCAGGGAGCAGAGATACGCAGTATTTT.